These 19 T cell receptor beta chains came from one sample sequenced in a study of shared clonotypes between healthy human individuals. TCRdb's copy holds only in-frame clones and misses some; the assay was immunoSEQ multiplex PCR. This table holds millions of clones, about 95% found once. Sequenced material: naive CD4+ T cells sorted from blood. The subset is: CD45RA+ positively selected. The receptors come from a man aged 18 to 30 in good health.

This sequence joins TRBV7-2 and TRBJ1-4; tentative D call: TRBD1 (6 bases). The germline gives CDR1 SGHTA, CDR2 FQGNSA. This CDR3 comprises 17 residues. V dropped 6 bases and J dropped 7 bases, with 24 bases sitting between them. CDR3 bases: TGTGCCAGCAGTGGGGGCGGAGGGACCTACCTGTCTGAAAAACTGTTTTTT. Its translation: CASSGGGGTYLSEKLFF.

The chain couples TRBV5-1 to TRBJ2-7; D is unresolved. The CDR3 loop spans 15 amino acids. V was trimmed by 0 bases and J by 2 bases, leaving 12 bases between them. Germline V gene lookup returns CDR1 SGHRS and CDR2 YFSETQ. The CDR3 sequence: CASSLESAGAYEQYF. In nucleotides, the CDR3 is TGCGCCAGCAGCTTGGAAAGCGCTGGGGCCTACGAGCAGTACTTC.

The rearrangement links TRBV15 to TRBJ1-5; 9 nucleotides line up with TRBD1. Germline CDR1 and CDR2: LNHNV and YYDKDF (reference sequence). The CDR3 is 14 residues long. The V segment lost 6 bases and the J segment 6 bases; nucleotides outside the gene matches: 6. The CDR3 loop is CATRETGGSQPQHF. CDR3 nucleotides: TGTGCCACCAGGGAGACAGGGGGGTCTCAGCCCCAGCATTTT.

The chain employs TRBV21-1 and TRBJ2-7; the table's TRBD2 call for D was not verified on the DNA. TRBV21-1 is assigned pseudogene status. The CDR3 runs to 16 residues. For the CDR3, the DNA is TGTGCCAGCAGCCCCTCGAGTGGGGGAGGGGAGTACGAGCAGTACTTC. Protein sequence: CASSPSSGGGEYEQYF.

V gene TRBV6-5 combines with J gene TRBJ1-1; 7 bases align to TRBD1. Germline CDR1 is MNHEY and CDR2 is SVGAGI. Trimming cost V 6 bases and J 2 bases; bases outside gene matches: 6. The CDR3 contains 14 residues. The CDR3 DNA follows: TGTGCCAGCAGCCGGGACAGATTCAACACTGAAGCTTTCTTT. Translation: CASSRDRFNTEAFF.

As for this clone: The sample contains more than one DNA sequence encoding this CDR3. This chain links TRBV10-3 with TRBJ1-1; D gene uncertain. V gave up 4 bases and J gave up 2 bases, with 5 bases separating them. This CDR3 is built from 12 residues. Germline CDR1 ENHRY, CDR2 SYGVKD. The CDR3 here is CAISGVNTEAFF. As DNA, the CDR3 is TGTGCCATCAGTGGAGTCAACACTGAAGCTTTCTTT.

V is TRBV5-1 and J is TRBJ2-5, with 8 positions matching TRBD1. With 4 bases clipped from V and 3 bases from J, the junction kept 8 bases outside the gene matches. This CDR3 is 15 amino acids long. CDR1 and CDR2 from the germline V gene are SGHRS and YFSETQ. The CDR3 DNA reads TGCGCCAGCAGCAGGCAGGGGGCTGGGGAAGAGACCCAGTACTTC. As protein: CASSRQGAGEETQYF.

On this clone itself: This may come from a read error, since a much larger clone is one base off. Here the CDR3 reads CASSQDRPAYGHTF. The CDR3 region has the DNA TGCGCCAGCAGCCAAGATAGGCCGGCCTATGGCCACACCTTC. The gene calls are TRBV4-3 and TRBJ1-2; D gene unclear. Germline V CDR1 and CDR2: LGHNA, YSLEER. The CDR3 length is 14 residues.

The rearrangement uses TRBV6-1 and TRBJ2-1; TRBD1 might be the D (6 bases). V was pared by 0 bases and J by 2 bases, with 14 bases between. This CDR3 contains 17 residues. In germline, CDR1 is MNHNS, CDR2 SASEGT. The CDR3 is CASSEAFVQGPYNEQFF. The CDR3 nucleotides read TGTGCCAGCAGTGAAGCCTTTGTGCAGGGGCCCTACAATGAGCAGTTCTTC.

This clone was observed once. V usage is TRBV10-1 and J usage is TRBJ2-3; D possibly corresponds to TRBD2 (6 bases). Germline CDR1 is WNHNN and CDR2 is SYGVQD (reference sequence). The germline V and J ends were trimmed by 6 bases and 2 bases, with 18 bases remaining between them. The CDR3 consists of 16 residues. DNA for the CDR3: TGCGCCAGCAGCTTCGAGACGGGACTGCTCACAGATACGCAGTATTTT. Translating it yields CASSFETGLLTDTQYF.

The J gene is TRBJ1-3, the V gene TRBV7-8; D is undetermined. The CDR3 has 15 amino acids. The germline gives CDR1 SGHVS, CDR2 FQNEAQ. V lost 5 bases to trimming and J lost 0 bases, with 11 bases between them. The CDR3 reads CASSPGRDSGNTIYF. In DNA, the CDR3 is TGTGCCAGCAGCCCCGGACGGGACTCTGGAAACACCATATATTTT.

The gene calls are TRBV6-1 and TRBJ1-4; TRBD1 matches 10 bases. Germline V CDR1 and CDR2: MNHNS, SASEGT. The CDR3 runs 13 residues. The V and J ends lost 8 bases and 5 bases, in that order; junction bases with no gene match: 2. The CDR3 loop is CASGGQGNEKLFF. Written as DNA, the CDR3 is TGTGCCAGCGGGGGACAGGGGAATGAAAAACTGTTTTTT.

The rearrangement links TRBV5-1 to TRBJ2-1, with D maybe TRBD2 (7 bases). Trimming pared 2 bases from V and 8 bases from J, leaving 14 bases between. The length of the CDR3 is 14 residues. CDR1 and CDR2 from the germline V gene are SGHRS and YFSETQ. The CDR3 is CASSFDGGLDEQFF. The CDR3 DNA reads TGCGCCAGCAGCTTTGACGGGGGGCTCGATGAGCAGTTCTTC.

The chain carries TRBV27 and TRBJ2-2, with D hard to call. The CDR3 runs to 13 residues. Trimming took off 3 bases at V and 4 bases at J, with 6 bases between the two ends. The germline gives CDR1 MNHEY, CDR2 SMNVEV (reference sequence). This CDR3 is CASSFFSTGELFF. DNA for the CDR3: TGTGCCAGCAGTTTTTTTAGCACCGGGGAGCTGTTTTTT.

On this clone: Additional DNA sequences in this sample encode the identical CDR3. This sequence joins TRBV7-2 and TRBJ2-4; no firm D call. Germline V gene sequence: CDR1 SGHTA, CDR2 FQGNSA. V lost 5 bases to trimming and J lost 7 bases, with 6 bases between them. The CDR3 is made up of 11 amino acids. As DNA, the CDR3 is TGTGCCAGCAGCCCTGGGAACATTCAGTACTTC. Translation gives CASSPGNIQYF.

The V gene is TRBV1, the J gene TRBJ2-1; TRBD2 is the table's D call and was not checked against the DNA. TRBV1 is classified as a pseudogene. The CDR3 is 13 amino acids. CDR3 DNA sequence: TGCACCAGCAGCCAAGATCGCGGAGATGAGCAGTTCTTC. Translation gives CTSSQDRGDEQFF.

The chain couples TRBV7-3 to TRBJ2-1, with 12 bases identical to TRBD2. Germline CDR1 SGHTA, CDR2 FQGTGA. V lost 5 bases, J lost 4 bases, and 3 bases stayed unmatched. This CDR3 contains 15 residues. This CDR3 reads CASSPLAGGYNEQFF. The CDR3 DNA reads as TGTGCCAGCAGCCCGCTAGCGGGGGGGTACAATGAGCAGTTCTTC.

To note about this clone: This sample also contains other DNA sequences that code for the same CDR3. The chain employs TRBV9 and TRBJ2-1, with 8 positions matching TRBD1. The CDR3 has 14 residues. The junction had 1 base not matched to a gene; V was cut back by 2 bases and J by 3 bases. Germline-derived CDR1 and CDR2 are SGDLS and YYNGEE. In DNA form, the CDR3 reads TGTGCCAGCAGCGTTGGGACAGGCTACAATGAGCAGTTCTTC. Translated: CASSVGTGYNEQFF.

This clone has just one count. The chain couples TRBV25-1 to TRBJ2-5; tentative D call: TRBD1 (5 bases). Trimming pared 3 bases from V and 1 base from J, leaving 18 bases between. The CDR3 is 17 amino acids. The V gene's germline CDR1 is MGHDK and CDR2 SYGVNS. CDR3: CASSDQWGTKPQETQYF. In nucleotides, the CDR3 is TGTGCCAGCAGTGACCAATGGGGCACTAAGCCCCAAGAGACCCAGTACTTC.